Below are 20 T cell receptor beta chains sequenced from a single sample in a study of blood T cell repertoires in COVID-19. This table comes from immunoSEQ multiplex PCR, and its TCRdb copy is limited to in-frame clones, with some not included. The data contain 15,000 to 20,000 clones, about 91% of them singletons. The specimen sequenced was peripheral blood. The receptor source for this set is a human donor in a cohort sampled during active COVID-19.

The chain joins TRBV3-1 (or the pseudogene TRBV3-2) to TRBJ1-1; D is possibly TRBD1 (5 bases). The V and J ends lost 0 bases and 3 bases respectively, with 11 bases between them. CDR3 length: 15 amino acids. Germline V gene lookup returns CDR1 LGHDT and CDR2 YNNKEL (reference sequence). The CDR3 sequence is CASSQDQGLDTEAFF. DNA for the CDR3: TGTGCCAGCAGCCAAGATCAGGGTTTGGACACTGAAGCTTTCTTT.

This chain links TRBV7-8 with TRBJ2-7, with D perhaps TRBD1 (5 bases). Germline CDR1 and CDR2: SGHVS and FQNEAQ. The CDR3 consists of 13 residues. V was cut by 5 bases and J by 3 bases, with 11 bases left in between. The CDR3 sequence is CASSPDRNYEQYF. The CDR3 DNA sequence: TGTGCCAGCAGCCCCGACAGAAACTACGAGCAGTACTTC.

V is TRBV27 and J is TRBJ2-7; no clear D gene. Deletions cut 0 bases from V and 0 bases from J, with 9 bases between. The CDR3 runs 15 residues. CDR1 and CDR2 (germline): MNHEY, SMNVEV (reference sequence). CDR3 protein: CASSLSPLSSYEQYF. For the CDR3, the DNA is TGTGCCAGCAGTTTATCGCCCCTTAGCTCCTACGAGCAGTACTTC.

The genes are TRBV15 and TRBJ2-2; TRBD2 matches at 7 bases. This CDR3 comprises 17 residues. Germline assignment: CDR1 LNHNV and CDR2 YYDKDF (reference sequence). The J segment lost 2 bases and the V segment lost 4 bases, leaving 10 bases of the junction unmatched. CDR3 sequence: CATSKGVGGHNTGELFF. CDR3 nucleotide sequence: TGTGCCACCAGCAAAGGGGTGGGAGGGCACAACACCGGGGAGCTGTTTTTT.

V is TRBV27 and J is TRBJ2-3; D is possibly TRBD2 (6 bases). The CDR3 totals 14 residues. V was trimmed by 5 bases and J by 6 bases, leaving 15 bases between them. Germline CDR1 and CDR2: MNHEY and SMNVEV (reference sequence). CDR3 bases: TGTGCCAGCAGTCTGGGGGACTCCTTTGATACGCAGTATTTT. Its translation: CASSLGDSFDTQYF.

This sequence joins TRBV2 and TRBJ1-3; D is unclear. The length of the CDR3 is 15 residues. Per the germline V gene, CDR1 is SNHLY and CDR2 is FYNNEI. V was trimmed by 4 bases and J by 0 bases, leaving 10 bases between them. The CDR3 coding sequence is TGTGCCAGCAGTGCAGGAAAATTCTCTGGAAACACCATATATTTT. Translated, it gives CASSAGKFSGNTIYF.

V usage is TRBV21-1 and J usage is TRBJ1-5. TRBV21-1 is deemed a pseudogene. This CDR3 comprises 17 residues. The CDR3 sequence is CASSKGSRSGSNQPQHF. The CDR3 DNA is TGTGCCAGCAGCAAAGGGTCTCGCTCGGGGAGCAATCAGCCCCAGCATTTT.

The chain uses TRBV5-1 and TRBJ2-7; 7 nucleotides align to TRBD1. The CDR3 runs to 15 residues. Unmatched junction bases numbered 8, after V lost 0 bases and J lost 5 bases. Germline CDR1 SGHRS, CDR2 YFSETQ. CDR3: CASSLVGDRVNEQYF. The CDR3 coding sequence is TGCGCCAGCAGCTTGGTGGGTGACAGGGTTAACGAGCAGTACTTC.

This chain connects TRBV2 to TRBJ1-1; D not resolved. Deletions cut 11 bases from V and 1 base from J, with 14 bases between. The CDR3 length is 13 residues. CDR1 is SNHLY and CDR2 is FYNNEI in the germline V gene. The CDR3 DNA reads TGTGCCGGCCGCCGCAGTGCGAACACTGAAGCTTTCTTT. As protein: CAGRRSANTEAFF.

The chain couples TRBV5-1 to TRBJ1-1; the D is unclear. Looked up from germline, CDR1 is SGHRS and CDR2 is YFSETQ. This CDR3 is built from 15 residues. V shed 0 bases and J shed 0 bases, with 9 bases lying between them. The CDR3 region has the DNA TGCGCCAGCAGCTTGGGTACGGTAATGAACACTGAAGCTTTCTTT. As protein: CASSLGTVMNTEAFF.

This clone showed up just a few times. This sequence joins TRBV5-1 and TRBJ1-2; 9 positions match TRBD1. The V and J ends lost 2 bases and 6 bases, in that order; junction bases with no gene match: 2. The CDR3 is 13 residues long. CDR1 is SGHRS, CDR2 YFSETQ, per germline. CDR3 protein: CASSLQGADGYTF. The CDR3 DNA reads as TGCGCCAGCAGCTTACAGGGGGCTGATGGCTACACCTTC.

The chain joins TRBV5-1 to TRBJ2-1; weak D call: TRBD2 (6 bases). CDR3 size: 15 residues. V lost 4 bases to trimming and J lost 0 bases, with 11 bases between them. Per germline, CDR1 SGHRS and CDR2 YFSETQ. The CDR3 is CASSPSGSSYNEQFF. The DNA for the CDR3 is TGCGCCAGCAGCCCAAGCGGGTCCTCCTACAATGAGCAGTTCTTC. The variable domain in full, with the rest retrieved from reference TRBV5-1 and TRBJ2-1, is KAGVTQTPRYLIKTRGQQVTLSCSPISGHRSVSWYQQTPGQGLQFLFEYFSETQRNKGNFPGRFSGRQFSNSRSEMNVSTLELGDSALYLCASSPSGSSYNEQFFGPGTRLTVL.

V usage is TRBV11-3 and J usage is TRBJ2-1, with D perhaps matching TRBD2 (5 bases). CDR1 SGHNT and CDR2 YENEEA come from the germline V gene. Trimming cost V 7 bases and J 0 bases, with 16 bases left between them. The CDR3 is 16 amino acids. The CDR3 DNA reads as TGTGCCAGCATGCCCCCTACGGGAATCTCCTACAATGAGCAGTTCTTC. This sequence encodes CASMPPTGISYNEQFF. Combining the CDR3 with reference TRBV11-3 and TRBJ2-1 gives the whole variable domain EAGVVQSPRYKIIEKKQPVAFWCNPISGHNTLYWYLQNLGQGPELLIRYENEEAVDDSQLPKDRFSAERLKGVDSTLKIQPAELGDSAVYLCASMPPTGISYNEQFFGPGTRLTVL.

The chain's CDR3 is CASSLGYGNYGYTF. The CDR3 region has the DNA TGCGCCAGCAGCTTGGGGTACGGTAACTATGGCTACACCTTC. The rearrangement joins TRBV5-1 to TRBJ1-2; D gene ambiguous. V lost 0 bases and J lost 1, with 7 bases in between. The length of the CDR3 is 14 residues. In germline, CDR1 is SGHRS, CDR2 YFSETQ.

CDR3 DNA sequence: TGTGCCAGCACCCCTTCCGAGCGGAGGGGATACGAGCAGTACTTC. This sequence encodes CASTPSERRGYEQYF. The chain links TRBV27 to TRBJ2-7, with D maybe TRBD2 (6 bases). The CDR3 runs to 15 residues. The V end was cut by 7 bases, the J end by 4 bases, with 20 bases between. The germline V gene has CDR1 MNHEY and CDR2 SMNVEV (reference sequence).

The chain couples TRBV6-6 to TRBJ1-3; TRBD1 might be the D (5 bases). Looked up from germline, CDR1 is MNHNY and CDR2 is SVGAGI (reference sequence). This CDR3 region has 14 residues. Trimming stripped 7 bases from V and 5 bases from J, with 15 bases between. CDR3 in amino acids: CASTLGLLRNTIYF. The CDR3 nucleotides are TGTGCCAGCACCCTGGGACTCCTCCGAAACACCATATATTTT.

The gene calls are TRBV10-3 and TRBJ2-2, with no clear D. The CDR3 consists of 17 residues. The germline V and J ends were trimmed by 2 bases and 4 bases, with 17 bases remaining between them. Germline-derived CDR1 and CDR2 are ENHRY and SYGVKD. This CDR3 reads CAISEGEAGRRTGELFF. DNA for the CDR3: TGTGCCATCAGTGAGGGAGAGGCTGGTCGGCGCACCGGGGAGCTGTTTTTT.

This chain uses TRBV9 with TRBJ2-3; TRBD2 aligns across 10 bases. CDR3 size: 15 residues. Per the germline V gene, CDR1 is SGDLS and CDR2 is YYNGEE. Unmatched junction bases numbered 5, after V lost 0 bases and J lost 7 bases. Here the CDR3 DNA reads TGTGCCAGCAGCGTAGAAGGACTAGCGGATTATACGCAGTATTTT. This encodes CASSVEGLADYTQYF.

This clone was detected only once. The V and J genes are TRBV24-1 and TRBJ2-5; TRBD1 matches 7 bases. V was pared by 2 bases and J by 5 bases, with 4 bases of the junction left unmatched. CDR1 and CDR2 from the germline V gene are KGHDR and SFDVKD. The CDR3 extends over 14 amino acids. This chain's CDR3 is CATSDYRGGETQYF. The CDR3 DNA is TGTGCCACCAGTGATTACAGGGGCGGTGAGACCCAGTACTTC.

The chain has TRBV28 and TRBJ1-2; 9 bases map to TRBD1. From germline, CDR1 is MDHEN and CDR2 SYDVKM. V shed 3 bases, J shed 7 bases, and the junction held 12 bases outside the gene matches. The CDR3 length is 16 residues. The CDR3 protein is CASSLDGDRVIGGYTF. The DNA for the CDR3 is TGTGCCAGCAGTTTGGATGGGGACAGGGTAATAGGTGGCTACACCTTC.